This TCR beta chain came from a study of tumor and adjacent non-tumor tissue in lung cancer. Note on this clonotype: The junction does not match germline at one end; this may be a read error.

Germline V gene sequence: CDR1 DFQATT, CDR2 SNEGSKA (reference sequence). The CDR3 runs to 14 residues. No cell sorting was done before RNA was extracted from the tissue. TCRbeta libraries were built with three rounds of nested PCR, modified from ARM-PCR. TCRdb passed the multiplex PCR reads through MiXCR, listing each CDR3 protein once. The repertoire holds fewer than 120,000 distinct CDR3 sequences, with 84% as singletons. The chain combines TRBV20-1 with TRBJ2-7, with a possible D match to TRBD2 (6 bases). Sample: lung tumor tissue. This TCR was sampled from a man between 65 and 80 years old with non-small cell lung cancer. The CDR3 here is CSASDRGNTYERYF. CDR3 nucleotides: TGCAGTGCTAGTGACCGCGGGAACACCTACGAGCGGTACTTC.